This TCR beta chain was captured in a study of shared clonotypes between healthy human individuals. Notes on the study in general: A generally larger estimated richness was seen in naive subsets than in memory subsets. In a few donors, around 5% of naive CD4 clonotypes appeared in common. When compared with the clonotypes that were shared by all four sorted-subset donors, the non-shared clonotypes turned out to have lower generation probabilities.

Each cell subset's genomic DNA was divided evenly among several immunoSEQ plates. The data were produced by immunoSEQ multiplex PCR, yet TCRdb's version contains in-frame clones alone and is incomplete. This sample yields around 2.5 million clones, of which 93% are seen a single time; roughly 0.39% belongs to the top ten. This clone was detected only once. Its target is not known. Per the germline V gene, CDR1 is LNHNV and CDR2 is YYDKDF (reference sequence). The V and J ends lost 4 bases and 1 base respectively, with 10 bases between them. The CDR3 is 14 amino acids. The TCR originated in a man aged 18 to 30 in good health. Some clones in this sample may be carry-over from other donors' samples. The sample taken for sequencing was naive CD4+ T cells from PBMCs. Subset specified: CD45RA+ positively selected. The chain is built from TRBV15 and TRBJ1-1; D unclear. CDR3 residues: CATSKQVKNTEAFF. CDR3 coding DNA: TGTGCCACCAGCAAGCAGGTTAAGAACACTGAAGCTTTCTTT.